This is a list of T cell receptor beta chains from one sample in a study of blood T cell repertoires in COVID-19. Here immunoSEQ multiplex PCR was the method, and the copy in TCRdb shows in-frame clones only, minus some. The sample records about 100,000 clones, 70% to 90% being singletons. Sample: peripheral blood. The receptors were sampled from a man older than 75 with acute or convalescent COVID-19. Each CDR3 is given with its conserved first and last residue. The D gene is left open where the match is weak. Where a row states a size, it is once, few, many or the class of an expanded clone; other rows omit it.

DNA | CDR3 | V | size | D | J
TGTGCCAGCAGCTTACCTAGCGGGAGCGGTGAGCAGTTCTTC | CASSLPSGSGEQFF | TRBV5-6 | once | TRBD2 | TRBJ2-1
TGTGCCAGCAGCCAAGGTGAGGCGCCCCGGCACGAGCAGTACTTC | CASSQGEAPRHEQYF | TRBV3-1/TRBV3-2 | - | - | TRBJ2-7
TGTGCCAGCAGTGAAGGACGGAGCTCCTACGAGCAGTACTTC | CASSEGRSSYEQYF | TRBV6-1 | - | - | TRBJ2-7
TGTGCCAGCAGCTTAGCGGGAGGAGGTGGAACCTCCTACGAGCAGTACTTC | CASSLAGGGGTSYEQYF | TRBV7-2 | once | - | TRBJ2-7
TGTGCCAGCAGACCAGGACAGCACTCTGGAAACACCATATATTTT | CASRPGQHSGNTIYF | TRBV6-6 | - | - | TRBJ1-3
TGTGCCAGCGGCTCACCTCAACTAGCAACCGGGGAGCTGTTTTTT | CASGSPQLATGELFF | TRBV7-2 | - | - | TRBJ2-2
TGTGCCAGCAGTTGGACAGGGGGCAATCAGCCCCAGCATTTT | CASSWTGGNQPQHF | TRBV6-2/TRBV6-3 | medium-sized | TRBD1 | TRBJ1-5
TGTGCCAGCAGCCCTACTAGGGTGGGCACCGGGGAGCTGTTTTTT | CASSPTRVGTGELFF | TRBV7-3 | - | - | TRBJ2-2
TGCGCCAGCAGCCCGGGACAGGGAACCAATTCACCCCTCCACTTT | CASSPGQGTNSPLHF | TRBV5-1 | - | TRBD1 | TRBJ1-6
TGTGCCAGCAGCGGCGAGCGGGAAGCGCAGTACTTC | CASSGEREAQYF | TRBV7-9 | - | TRBD2 | TRBJ2-7
TGTGCCAGCAGCGAAAAAGGACTACCTTTATACAATGAGCAGTTCTTC | CASSEKGLPLYNEQFF | TRBV7-2 | - | - | TRBJ2-1
TGTGCCAGCAGTGAGGGGACTAGCTCCACAGATACGCAGTATTTT | CASSEGTSSTDTQYF | TRBV2 | - | TRBD2 | TRBJ2-3
TGCGCCAGCAGGGACAGCTCTGGGGCCAACGTCCTGACTTTC | CASRDSSGANVLTF | TRBV5-1 | - | - | TRBJ2-6
TGTGCCAGCAGGGCCCTGGGGGCAGCTAAGGACGAGCAGTACTTC | CASRALGAAKDEQYF | TRBV28 | - | - | TRBJ2-7
TGCAGCGTCGCCGGGACTAGCGGGCGGATGGGCACCGGGGAGCTGTTTTTT | CSVAGTSGRMGTGELFF | TRBV29-1 | - | TRBD2 | TRBJ2-2
TGTGCCAGCAGCTCAGGACAGGGATCTATGAACACTGAAGCTTTCTTT | CASSSGQGSMNTEAFF | TRBV3-1/TRBV3-2 | - | TRBD1 | TRBJ1-1
TGTGCCTGGAGCGGGGACAGACGGAACACTGAAGCTTTCTTT | CAWSGDRRNTEAFF | TRBV30 | - | TRBD1 | TRBJ1-1
TGTGCCAGCAGTGAAATATTAGCGGAGTACAATGAGCAGTTCTTC | CASSEILAEYNEQFF | TRBV6-1 | - | - | TRBJ2-1
TGTGCCAGCAGTTTAGGGAGCCTTTATGGCTACACCTTC | CASSLGSLYGYTF | TRBV28 | - | - | TRBJ1-2
TGTGCCAGCAGATCCGGGACAGTCTACGAGCAGTACTTC | CASRSGTVYEQYF | TRBV12-3/TRBV12-4 | - | TRBD1 | TRBJ2-7
TGCGCCAGCAAGTTAGCGGGCACAGATACGCAGTATTTT | CASKLAGTDTQYF | TRBV5-1 | - | - | TRBJ2-3
TGTGCCAGCAGCTTGGGCGGGGCTCAAGAGACCCAGTACTTC | CASSLGGAQETQYF | TRBV7-3 | - | - | TRBJ2-5
TGTGCCAGCAGTGTTCGAGCAGGGGATGAGACCCAGTACTTC | CASSVRAGDETQYF | TRBV2 | - | - | TRBJ2-5
TGTGCCAGCAGAGGGTCGACAGGGGGTGGTCAGCCCCAGCATTTT | CASRGSTGGGQPQHF | TRBV6-5 | - | TRBD1 | TRBJ1-5
TGTGCCAGCAGTTTAAGAGCCGCTCAATACGAGCAGTACTTC | CASSLRAAQYEQYF | TRBV27 | few | - | TRBJ2-7
TGTGCCAGCAGCGCGTCTCGGGACACTGAAGCTTTCTTT | CASSASRDTEAFF | TRBV3-1/TRBV3-2 | once | - | TRBJ1-1
TGTGCCATCAGTGAGTTGGGGCAGTCTGGCTACACCTTC | CAISELGQSGYTF | TRBV10-3 | - | - | TRBJ1-2
TGTGCCAGCAGCCAAGGTAGAATCCCCAATGAGCAGTTCTTC | CASSQGRIPNEQFF | TRBV14 | - | - | TRBJ2-1
TGCGCCAGCAGCCGGGGCGTGAACACTGAAGCTTTCTTT | CASSRGVNTEAFF | TRBV4-3 | - | - | TRBJ1-1
TGTGCCAGCAGTGAGCAGGGCACTGGGGCCAACGTCCTGACTTTC | CASSEQGTGANVLTF | TRBV25-1 | - | - | TRBJ2-6
TGCGCCAGCAGCTTGTTGACTAGCGGACCTCAAGAGACCCAGTACTTC | CASSLLTSGPQETQYF | TRBV5-1 | - | TRBD2 | TRBJ2-5
TGTGCCAGCAGTCGGCTAGGGGGAGAGCAGTTCTTC | CASSRLGGEQFF | TRBV6-5 | - | - | TRBJ2-1
TGTGCCAGCAGCCCACTAGCGGGAGGAATCGATGAGCAGTTCTTC | CASSPLAGGIDEQFF | TRBV6-2/TRBV6-3 | - | TRBD2 | TRBJ2-1
TGTGCCAGTAGCCAATCCCCAGGGGCCGAGACCCAGTACTTC | CASSQSPGAETQYF | TRBV19 | - | - | TRBJ2-5
TGTGCCAGCAGCGTGGACAGGGGATCCTATGATCAGCAGTTCTTC | CASSVDRGSYDQQFF | TRBV5-6 | few | TRBD1 | TRBJ2-1
TGTGCCAGCAGCTTGGCGGGAGTCCCAGATACGCAGTATTTT | CASSLAGVPDTQYF | TRBV5-4 | - | - | TRBJ2-3
TGTGCCAGTAGCTACACAGGGTCCCTCGCTGGGGCCAACGTCCTGACTTTC | CASSYTGSLAGANVLTF | TRBV19 | once | - | TRBJ2-6
TGTGCCAGCAGCCATCTTAAGACAGGGGCGGGCACAGATACGCAGTATTTT | CASSHLKTGAGTDTQYF | TRBV4-2 | - | TRBD1 | TRBJ2-3
TGTGCCAGCAGTAGGAGAGTGAACACTGAAGCTTTCTTT | CASSRRVNTEAFF | TRBV7-6 | - | - | TRBJ1-1
TGTGCCAGCAGCTTGGCAGGGGGGAGGACAGATACGCAGTATTTT | CASSLAGGRTDTQYF | TRBV5-4 | once | - | TRBJ2-3
TGTGCCAGCAGTTACTTACGACAGATTGGCAATCAGCCCCAGCATTTT | CASSYLRQIGNQPQHF | TRBV6-6 | - | - | TRBJ1-5
TGTGCCAGCAGCCGGGGGGTCCTTCGCTCCTACGAGCAGTACTTC | CASSRGVLRSYEQYF | TRBV28 | - | TRBD2 | TRBJ2-7